Detailed here is one T cell receptor beta chain. This entry belongs to a study of blood T cell repertoires in COVID-19. For the study at large: Sources were T cells, B-cell-depleted T cells, or PBMCs; the material itself was cDNA or gDNA.

Deletions cut 0 bases from V and 2 bases from J, with 10 bases between. Germline values: CDR1 MNHEY, CDR2 SVGAGI. The CDR3 covers 15 residues. In the study's own analysis: Researchers report that nucleated cell counts were estimated from reference gene primer amplification. Sequencing used immunoSEQ multiplex PCR; TCRdb keeps in-frame clones, though not all of them. V and J calls plus clone size are reproduced from that table; the DNA served to infer D and trimming. Of 50,000 to 70,000 clones in the sample, 87% are singletons; the top ten hold less than 7%. The sequencing input was peripheral blood. This TCR was recovered from a man in his sixties with active or convalescent COVID-19. V gene TRBV6-5 combines with J gene TRBJ1-2; possibly TRBD1 for D (5 bases). CDR3 protein: CASSYSLTANYGYTF. For the CDR3, the DNA is TGTGCCAGCAGTTACTCTCTGACAGCAAACTATGGCTACACCTTC.